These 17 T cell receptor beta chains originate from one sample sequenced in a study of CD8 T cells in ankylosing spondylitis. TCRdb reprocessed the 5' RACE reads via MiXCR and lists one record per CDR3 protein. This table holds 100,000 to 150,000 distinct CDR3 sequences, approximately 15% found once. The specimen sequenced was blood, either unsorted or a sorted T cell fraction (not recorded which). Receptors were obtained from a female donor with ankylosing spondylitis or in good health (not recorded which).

CDR3 in DNA: TGTGCCAGCAGTTCAGGACAGGGGCGAGAGACCCAGTACTTC. Its translation is CASSSGQGRETQYF. The chain carries TRBV6-2 or TRBV6-3 and TRBJ2-5; 9 bases match TRBD1. The length of the CDR3 is 14 residues. Germline CDR1 MNHEY, CDR2 SVGEGT. V gave up 4 bases and J gave up 4 bases; unmatched junction bases: 4.

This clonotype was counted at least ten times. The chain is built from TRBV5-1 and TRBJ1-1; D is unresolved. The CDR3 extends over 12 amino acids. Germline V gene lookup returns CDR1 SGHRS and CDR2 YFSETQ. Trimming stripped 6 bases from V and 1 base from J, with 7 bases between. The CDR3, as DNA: TGCGCCAGCAAGGAAGAGAACACTGAAGCTTTCTTT. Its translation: CASKEENTEAFF.

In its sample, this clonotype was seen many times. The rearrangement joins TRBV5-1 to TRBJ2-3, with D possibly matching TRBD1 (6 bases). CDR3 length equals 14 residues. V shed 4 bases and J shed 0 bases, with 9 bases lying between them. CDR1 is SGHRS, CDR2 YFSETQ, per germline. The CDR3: CASSPGQSTDTQYF. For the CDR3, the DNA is TGCGCCAGCAGCCCCGGACAGAGCACAGATACGCAGTATTTT.

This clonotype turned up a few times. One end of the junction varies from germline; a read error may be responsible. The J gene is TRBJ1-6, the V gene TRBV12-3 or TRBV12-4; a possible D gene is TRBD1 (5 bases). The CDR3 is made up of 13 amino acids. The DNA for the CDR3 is TGTGCCAGCCGGAGGACGGACAATTCCCCCCTCCACTTT. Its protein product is CASRRTDNSPLHF.

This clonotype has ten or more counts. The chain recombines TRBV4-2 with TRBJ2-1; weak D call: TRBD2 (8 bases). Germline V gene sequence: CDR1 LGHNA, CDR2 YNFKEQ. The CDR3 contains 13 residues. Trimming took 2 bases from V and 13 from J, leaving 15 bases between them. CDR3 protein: CASSQISGTVQFF. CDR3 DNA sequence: TGTGCCAGCAGCCAAATTAGCGGGACAGTACAGTTCTTC.

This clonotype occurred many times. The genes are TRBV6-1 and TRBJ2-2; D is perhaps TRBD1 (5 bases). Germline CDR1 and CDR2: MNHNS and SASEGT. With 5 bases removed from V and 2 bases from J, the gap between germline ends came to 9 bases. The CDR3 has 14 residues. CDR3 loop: CASSRGHNTGELFF. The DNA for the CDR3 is TGTGCCAGCAGTAGAGGACACAACACCGGGGAGCTGTTTTTT.

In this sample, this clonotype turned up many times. Here the CDR3 DNA reads TGCAGCGTTGTCTGGCGGGAGAACTACGAGCAGTACTTC. This gives the protein CSVVWRENYEQYF. V gene TRBV29-1 combines with J gene TRBJ2-7; 7 bases align to TRBD2. CDR3 length: 13 residues. CDR1 is SQVTM and CDR2 is ANQGSEA in the germline V gene. V shed 4 bases and J 3 bases; nucleotides not matched to a gene: 6.

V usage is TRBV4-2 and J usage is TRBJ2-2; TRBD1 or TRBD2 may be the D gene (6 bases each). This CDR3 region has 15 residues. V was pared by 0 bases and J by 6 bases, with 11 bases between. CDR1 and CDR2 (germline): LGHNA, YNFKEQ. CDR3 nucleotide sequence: TGTGCCAGCAGCCAAGATGAGGGGGGCCCCGGGGAGCTGTTTTTT. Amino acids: CASSQDEGGPGELFF.

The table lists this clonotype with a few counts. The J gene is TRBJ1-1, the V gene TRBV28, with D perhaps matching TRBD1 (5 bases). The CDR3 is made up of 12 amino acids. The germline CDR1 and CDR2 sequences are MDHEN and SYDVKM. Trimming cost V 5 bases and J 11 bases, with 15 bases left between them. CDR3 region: CASSRLGAGAFF. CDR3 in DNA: TGTGCCAGCAGTAGGCTAGGGGCGGGGGCTTTCTTT.

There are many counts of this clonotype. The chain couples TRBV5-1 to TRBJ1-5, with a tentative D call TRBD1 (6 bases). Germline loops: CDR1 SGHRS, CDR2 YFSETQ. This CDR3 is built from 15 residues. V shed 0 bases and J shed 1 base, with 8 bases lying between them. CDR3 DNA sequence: TGCGCCAGCAGCTTGGACGGACAGAGCAATCAGCCCCAGCATTTT. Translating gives CASSLDGQSNQPQHF.

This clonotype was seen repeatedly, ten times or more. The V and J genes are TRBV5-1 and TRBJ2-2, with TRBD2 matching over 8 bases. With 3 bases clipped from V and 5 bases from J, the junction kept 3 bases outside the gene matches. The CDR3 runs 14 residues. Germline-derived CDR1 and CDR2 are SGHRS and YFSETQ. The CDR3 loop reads CASSSLAGTGELFF. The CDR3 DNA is TGCGCCAGCAGCTCCCTAGCGGGTACCGGGGAGCTGTTTTTT.

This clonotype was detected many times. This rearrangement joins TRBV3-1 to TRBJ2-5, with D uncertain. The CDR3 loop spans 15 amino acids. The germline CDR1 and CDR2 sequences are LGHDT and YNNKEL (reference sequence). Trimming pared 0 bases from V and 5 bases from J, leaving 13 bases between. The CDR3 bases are TGTGCCAGCAGCCAAGATTTAGTCGGACCTGAGACCCAGTACTTC. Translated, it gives CASSQDLVGPETQYF.

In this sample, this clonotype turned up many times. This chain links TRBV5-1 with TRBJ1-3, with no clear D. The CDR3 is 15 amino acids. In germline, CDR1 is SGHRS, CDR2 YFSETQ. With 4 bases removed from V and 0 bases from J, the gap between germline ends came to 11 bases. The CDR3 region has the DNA TGCGCCAGCAGCCCAACGCCCAGCTCTGGAAACACCATATATTTT. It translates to CASSPTPSSGNTIYF.

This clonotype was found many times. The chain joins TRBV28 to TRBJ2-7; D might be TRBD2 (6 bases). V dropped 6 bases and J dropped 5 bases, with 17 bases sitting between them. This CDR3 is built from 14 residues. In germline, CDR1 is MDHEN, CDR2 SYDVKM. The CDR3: CASSFGAGIHEQYF. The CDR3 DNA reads TGTGCCAGCAGCTTCGGGGCGGGGATCCACGAGCAGTACTTC.

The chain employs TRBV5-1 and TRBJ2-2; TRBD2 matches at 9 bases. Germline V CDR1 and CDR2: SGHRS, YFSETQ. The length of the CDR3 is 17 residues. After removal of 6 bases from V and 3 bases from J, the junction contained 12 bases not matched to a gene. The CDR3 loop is CASILWQREDHTGELFF. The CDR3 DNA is TGCGCCAGCATACTCTGGCAGCGGGAGGATCACACCGGGGAGCTGTTTTTT.

CDR3 coding DNA: TGTGCCAGCAGTTTATGGAGGGGACCCAATCAGCCCCAGCATTTT. Translated, it gives CASSLWRGPNQPQHF. This chain connects TRBV27 to TRBJ1-5; D is perhaps TRBD1 (5 bases). The CDR3 runs 15 residues. Trimming shortened V by 1 base and J by 3 bases, and 10 bases separated the two germline ends. Germline CDR1 is MNHEY and CDR2 is SMNVEV (reference sequence).

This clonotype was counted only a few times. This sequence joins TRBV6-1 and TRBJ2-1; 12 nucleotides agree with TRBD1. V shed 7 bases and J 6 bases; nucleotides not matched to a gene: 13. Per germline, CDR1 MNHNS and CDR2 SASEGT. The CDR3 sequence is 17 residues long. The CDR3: CASTEQTGTGGRNEQFF. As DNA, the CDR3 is TGTGCCAGCACCGAGCAAACCGGGACAGGGGGCCGCAATGAGCAGTTCTTC.